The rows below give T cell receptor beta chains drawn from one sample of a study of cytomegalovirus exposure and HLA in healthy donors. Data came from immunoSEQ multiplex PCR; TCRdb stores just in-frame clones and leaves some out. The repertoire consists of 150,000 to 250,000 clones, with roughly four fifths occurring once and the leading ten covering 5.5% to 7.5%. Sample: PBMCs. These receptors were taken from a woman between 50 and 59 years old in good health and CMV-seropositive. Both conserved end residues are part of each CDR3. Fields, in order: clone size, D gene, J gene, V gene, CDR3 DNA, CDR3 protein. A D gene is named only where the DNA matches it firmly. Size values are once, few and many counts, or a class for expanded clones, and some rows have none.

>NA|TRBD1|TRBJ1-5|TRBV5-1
TGCGCCAGCAGCTTGGGAGGGACAGACAATCAGCCCCAGCATTTT
CASSLGGTDNQPQHF
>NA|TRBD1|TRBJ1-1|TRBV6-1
TGTGCCAGCAGTTCGACAGGGGCAGGAGCTTTCTTT
CASSSTGAGAFF
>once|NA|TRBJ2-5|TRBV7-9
TGTGCCAGCAGCTTAGCGGTAGGGGGAGAGACCCAGTACTTC
CASSLAVGGETQYF
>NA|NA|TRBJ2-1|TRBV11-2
TGTGCCAGCAGCTTAGGGTCAGGGGGGTACAATGAGCAGTTCTTC
CASSLGSGGYNEQFF
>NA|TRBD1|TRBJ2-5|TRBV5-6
TGTGCCAGCAGCCCTTGGACCGGGACAGCCCTCGGGGAGACCCAGTACTTC
CASSPWTGTALGETQYF
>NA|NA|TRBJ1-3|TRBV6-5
TGTGCCAGCAGTTACTCGTCGGGACTCGGAAACACCATATATTTT
CASSYSSGLGNTIYF
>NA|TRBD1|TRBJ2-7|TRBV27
TGTGCCAGCAGTCTTAGGGACAGGGCCCACGAGCAGTACTTC
CASSLRDRAHEQYF
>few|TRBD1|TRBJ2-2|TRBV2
TGTGCCAGCAGGGGACAGGGGGCCGGGGAGCTGTTTTTT
CASRGQGAGELFF
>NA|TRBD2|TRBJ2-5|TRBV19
TGTGCCAGTAGTAACTGGCGGGGGGACCTAGAAGAGACCCAGTACTTC
CASSNWRGDLEETQYF
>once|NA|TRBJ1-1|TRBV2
TGTGCCAGCATTCCCCAGCGAAGGGAAGCTTTCTTT
CASIPQRREAFF
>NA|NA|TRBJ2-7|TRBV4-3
TGCGCCAGCAGCCAAGAGACCTTCGGGTACGAGCAGTACTTC
CASSQETFGYEQYF
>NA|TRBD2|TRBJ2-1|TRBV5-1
TGCGCCAGCAGCTCCCTAGCGGAGGGCTACAATGAGCAGTTCTTC
CASSSLAEGYNEQFF
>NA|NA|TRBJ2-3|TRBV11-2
TGTGCCAGCAGCTTTGATGGGACTAGCACAGATACGCAGTATTTT
CASSFDGTSTDTQYF
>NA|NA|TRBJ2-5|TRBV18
TGTGCCAGCTCACCAACCTCCCAGGAAGAGACCCAGTACTTC
CASSPTSQEETQYF
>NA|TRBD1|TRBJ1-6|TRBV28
TGTGCCAGCAGTAAGGGACAGGTTAATTCACCCCTCCACTTT
CASSKGQVNSPLHF
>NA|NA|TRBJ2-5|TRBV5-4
TGTGCCAGCAGCTTGAAGGGGGAAGAGACCCAGTACTTC
CASSLKGEETQYF
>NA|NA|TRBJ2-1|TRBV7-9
TGTGCCAGCAGCTTAATGGGGCCGGCGGATGAGCAGTTCTTC
CASSLMGPADEQFF
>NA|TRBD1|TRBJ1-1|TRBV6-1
TGTGCCAGCAGGACAGGGGCATTGCAGGCTTTCTTT
CASRTGALQAFF
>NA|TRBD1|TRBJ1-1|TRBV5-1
TGCGCCAGCAGCTTGGCCCCGACAGGGGCCCTTAACACTGAAGCTTTCTTT
CASSLAPTGALNTEAFF
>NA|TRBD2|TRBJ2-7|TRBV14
TGTGCCAGCAGCCAGGCTACCCGAGGGGCTAGCGGGAGGCCCGACCCTACCTACGAGCAGTACTTC
CASSQATRGASGRPDPTYEQYF
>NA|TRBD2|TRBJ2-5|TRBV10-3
TGTGCCTCAAGGGGGGCGGGGGGCTACCAAGAGACCCAGTACTTC
CASRGAGGYQETQYF
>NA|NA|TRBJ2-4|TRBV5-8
TGTGCCAGCAGCTTGGGACTAGTCCCGCAGTACTTC
CASSLGLVPQYF
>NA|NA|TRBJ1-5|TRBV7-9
TGTGCCAGCAGTGTGGGGCAGGGCAATCAGCCCCAGCATTTT
CASSVGQGNQPQHF
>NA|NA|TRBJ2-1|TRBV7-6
TGTGCCAGCAGCTTAGAACAGGGAAGGTTGAATGAGCAGTTCTTC
CASSLEQGRLNEQFF
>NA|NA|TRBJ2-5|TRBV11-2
TGTGCCAGCAGCTTAGGGGCCGGGGGCCAGTACTTC
CASSLGAGGQYF
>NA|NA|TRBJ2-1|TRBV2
TGTGCCAGCAGTGAACTTATCAATGAGCAGTTCTTC
CASSELINEQFF
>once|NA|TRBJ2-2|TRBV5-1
TGCGCCAGCAGCTTGGGAGTCCCCGGGGAGCTGTTTTTT
CASSLGVPGELFF
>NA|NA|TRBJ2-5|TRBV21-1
TGTGCCAGCAGCAAAGCGTCCGATAGGACAGGGCCGGGAGAGACCCAGTACTTC
CASSKASDRTGPGETQYF
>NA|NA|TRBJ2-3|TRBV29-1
TGCAGCGTTGAAGAACTAGAAGATACGCAGTATTTT
CSVEELEDTQYF
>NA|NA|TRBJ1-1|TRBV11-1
TGTGCCAGCAGCTTAGGGGCCTCCGGAGGAGCTTTCTTT
CASSLGASGGAFF
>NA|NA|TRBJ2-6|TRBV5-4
TGTGCCCGCAGCCGGGGTTCGGCAGGGGCTGGGGCCAACGTCCTGACTTTC
CARSRGSAGAGANVLTF
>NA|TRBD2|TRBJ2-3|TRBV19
TGTGCCAGTAGTATAGCCGCTAGCGGGGGACCCGGCATTTTT
CASSIAASGGPGIF
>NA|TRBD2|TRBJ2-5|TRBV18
TGTGCCAGCTCACCTTCTAGCGGGGGCCAAGAGACCCAGTACTTC
CASSPSSGGQETQYF
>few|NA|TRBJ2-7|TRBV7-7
TGTGCCAGCAGCGGGGACACCTTCTACGAGCAGTACTTC
CASSGDTFYEQYF
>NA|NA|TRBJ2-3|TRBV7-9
TGTTCCAGCAGCCGCGGATCGTCCGAGGCAGATACGCAGTATTTT
CSSSRGSSEADTQYF
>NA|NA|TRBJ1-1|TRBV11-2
TGTGCCAGCAGCCAGATTCGGCAGGCCGGGGGAGCTTTCTTT
CASSQIRQAGGAFF
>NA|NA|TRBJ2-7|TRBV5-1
TGCGCCAGCAGCTTGGAAGGCGGCTTGAGCGAGCAGTACTTC
CASSLEGGLSEQYF
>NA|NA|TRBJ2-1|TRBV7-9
TGTGCCAGCAGCGCCCATGGGGGCAAGGGGGCCTACAATGAGCAGTTCTTC
CASSAHGGKGAYNEQFF
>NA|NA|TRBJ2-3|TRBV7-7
TGTGCCAGCAGCCGCACGGGGACAGATACGCAGTATTTT
CASSRTGTDTQYF
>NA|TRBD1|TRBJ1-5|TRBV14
TGTGCCAGCAGCCAAGAGGGGACAGGGGCTTCTCAGCCCCAGCATTTT
CASSQEGTGASQPQHF
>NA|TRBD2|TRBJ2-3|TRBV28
TGTGCCAGCAGTCCTTCGGGACTAGCGGATTCCACAGATACGCAGTATTTT
CASSPSGLADSTDTQYF